The T cell receptor (beta chain) under discussion was sequenced for a study of breast tumors, draining lymph nodes, adjacent tissues. Study observations and caveats: Luminal-like breast cancer showed significantly greater tumor-nontumor repertoire similarity than basal-like breast cancer did. The data were judged consistent with most tumor T cells coming from lymph node and expanding in tumor. Tumor repertoires ranked between lymph nodes and nontumor tissue in diversity, with V and J gene preferences. Data only fit, rather than demonstrated, lymph node origin of most tumor T cells.

The lymph nodes were axillary draining lymph nodes from breast cancer patients. Deletions cut 0 bases from V and 6 bases from J, with 12 bases between. The germline V gene encodes CDR1 SGHVS and CDR2 FNYEAQ. This CDR3 contains 14 residues. As for this clonotype: Its antigen is currently unknown.

From the multiplex PCR reads, TCRdb called clonotypes with MiXCR, one entry per CDR3 protein. This sample yields under 250,000 distinct CDR3 sequences, of which approximately 31% are seen a single time; approximately 1.4% belongs to the top ten. This receptor was identified in a female donor with breast cancer. Some clones in this sample may be carry-over from other donors' samples. The rearrangement uses TRBV7-6 and TRBJ2-7, with D perhaps TRBD1 or TRBD2 (6 bases each). Specimen: axillary lymph node tissue. CDR3 DNA sequence: TGTGCCAGCAGCTTAGCTCGGACAGCGGGCGAGCAGTACTTC. It codes for CASSLARTAGEQYF. Using reference TRBV7-6 and TRBJ2-7 for the parts outside the CDR3, the full variable domain is GAGVSQSPRYKVTKRGQDVALRCDPISGHVSLYWYRQALGQGPEFLTYFNYEAQQDKSGLPNDRFSAERPEGSISTLTIQRTEQRDSAMYRCASSLARTAGEQYFGPGTRLTVT.